This TCR beta chain was captured by sequencing in a study of blood T cells in healthy people across ages. General observations from the study: Samples with more naive T cells showed higher observed beta diversity. TCR beta diversity per million T cells fell roughly linearly with age.

A second PCR, run for 7 to 11 cycles, used a sample-barcoded 5' primer plus a J-beta primer mix. Tagging of each cDNA molecule was performed by a template-switch adaptor with 12 random nucleotides. Using its own MiXCR run on the 5' RACE reads, TCRdb lists one record per CDR3 protein. The sample lists about 1.8 million distinct CDR3 sequences; approximately 50% were seen once. V was clipped by 9 bases and J by 5 bases, with 15 bases between them. CDR1 is MNHNS, CDR2 SASEGT, per germline. The CDR3 extends over 13 amino acids. This clonotype has a handful of counts. What it binds is unknown. The sample was blood. This TCR was recovered from a woman in her 40s in good health. This rearrangement joins TRBV6-1 to TRBJ2-3; D is undetermined. For the CDR3, the DNA is TGTGCCAGTGGAAAACCTTTAGGAGATACGCAGTATTTT. It is translated as CASGKPLGDTQYF.